Included here is one T cell receptor beta chain sequence, with context. Its antigen remains unidentified. V shed 0 bases and J shed 3 bases, with 24 bases lying between them. The CDR3 spans 19 residues. Researchers tagged individual cDNA molecules with unique molecular identifiers. In TCRdb, the 5' RACE reads were re-called with MiXCR into one record per CDR3 protein. Of about 55,000 distinct CDR3 sequences in the sample, 6.5% to 7.5% were seen once. The data belong to a study of early T cells in non-severe SARS-CoV-2 infection. Study context: Whole-blood bulk RNA, unsorted, was sequenced, and chains were unpaired. Whole-study results and caveats: The VDJdb matching leaned toward anti-spike CD8 responses and overlooked private and CD4 specificities.

The sequence came from an adult who was a healthcare worker with PCR-confirmed SARS-CoV-2 infection or an uninfected control (not recorded which). The sequenced sample was whole blood, obtained at baseline. The chain employs TRBV12-3 or TRBV12-4 and TRBJ2-7; D call uncertain. The CDR3 spells CASSLASVEAPHLLYEQYF. CDR3 DNA sequence: TGTGCCAGCAGTTTAGCGAGTGTCGAGGCTCCTCACCTACTCTACGAGCAGTACTTC.